This TCR beta chain was found in a study of neurological immune-mediated disorders. This clonotype was recorded at least ten times. The antigen is not known. PBMCs stored at -80 C, 2 million in total, were the source of the unsorted libraries. The authors made cDNA by 5'RACE with 10-nucleotide random UMIs. TCRdb re-called the 5' RACE reads through MiXCR, storing one row per CDR3 protein. The table lists tens of thousands of distinct CDR3 sequences, 10% of them singletons. Study results and caveats: TCR-beta repertoires seemed private in all groups, with no expanded CDR3 amino acid sequences shared. TCR clonal expansion peaked in HTLV-1-associated myelopathy patients and was lowest in multiple sclerosis patients.

This receptor was taken from a man aged 35-49 years in good health. The specimen was PBMCs.

For the CDR3, the DNA is TGTGCCAGCAGTCGAAGTAGCCCCAGCCATGAGCAGTTCTTC. Translated, it gives CASSRSSPSHEQFF. The chain recombines TRBV27 with TRBJ2-1; no definite D call. From germline, CDR1 is MNHEY and CDR2 SMNVEV (reference sequence). With 5 bases removed from V and 8 bases from J, the gap between germline ends came to 16 bases. The CDR3 totals 14 residues.